This T cell receptor beta chain was recovered during a study of control samples from healthy donors and cancer patients. This CDR3 has 14 residues. V lost 6 bases to trimming and J lost 4 bases; unmatched junction nucleotides: 6. The germline V gene encodes CDR1 LNHDA and CDR2 SQIVND (reference sequence). TCRdb's table, derived via immunoSEQ multiplex PCR, lists solely in-frame clones and lacks some. The table shows some 170,000 clones, with about 94% occurring only once. Specimen: PBMCs. The chain uses TRBV19 and TRBJ1-5; TRBD1 matches at 7 bases. The clonotype comes from a man aged 60 to 69 with colorectal cancer. The chain's CDR3 is CASSQGGGNQPQHF. The CDR3, as DNA: TGTGCCAGTAGCCAGGGGGGTGGTAATCAGCCCCAGCATTTT.